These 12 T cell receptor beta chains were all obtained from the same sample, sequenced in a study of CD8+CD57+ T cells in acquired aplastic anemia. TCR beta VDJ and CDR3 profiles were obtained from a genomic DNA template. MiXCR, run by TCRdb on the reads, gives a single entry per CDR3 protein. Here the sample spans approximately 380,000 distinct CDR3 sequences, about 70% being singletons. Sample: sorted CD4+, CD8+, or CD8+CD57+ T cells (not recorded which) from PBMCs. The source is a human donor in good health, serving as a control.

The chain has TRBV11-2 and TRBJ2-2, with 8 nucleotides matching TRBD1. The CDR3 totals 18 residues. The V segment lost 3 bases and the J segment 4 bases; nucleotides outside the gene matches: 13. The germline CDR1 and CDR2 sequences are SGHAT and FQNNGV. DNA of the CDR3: TGTGCCAGCAGCTTCGACAAGATCGCAGGGGGCAGCACCGGGGAGCTGTTTTTT. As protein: CASSFDKIAGGSTGELFF.

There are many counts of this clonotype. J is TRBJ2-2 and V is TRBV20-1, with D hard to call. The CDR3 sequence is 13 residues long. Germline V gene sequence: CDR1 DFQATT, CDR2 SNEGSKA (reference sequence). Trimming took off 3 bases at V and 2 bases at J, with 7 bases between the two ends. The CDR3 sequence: CSASGSNTGELFF. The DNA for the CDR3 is TGCAGTGCTAGTGGGTCAAACACCGGGGAGCTGTTTTTT.

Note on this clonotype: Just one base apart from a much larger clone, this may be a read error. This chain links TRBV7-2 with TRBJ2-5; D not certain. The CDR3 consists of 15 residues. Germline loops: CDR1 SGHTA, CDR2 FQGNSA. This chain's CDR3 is CASSLRLAGQGTQYF. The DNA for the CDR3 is TGTGCCAGCAGCTTGAGGCTGGCAGGTCAAGGGACCCAGTACTTC. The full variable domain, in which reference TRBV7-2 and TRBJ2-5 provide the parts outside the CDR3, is GAGVSQSPSNKVTEKGKDVELRCDPISGHTALYWYRQSLGQGLEFLIYFQGNSAPDKSGLPSDRFSAERTGGSVSTLTIQRTQQEDSAVYLCASSLRLAGQGTQYFGPGTRLLVL.

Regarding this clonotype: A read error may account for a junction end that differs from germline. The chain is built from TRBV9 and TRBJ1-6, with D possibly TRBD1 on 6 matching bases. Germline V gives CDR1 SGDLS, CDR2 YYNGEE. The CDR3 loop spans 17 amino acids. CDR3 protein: CASGEVNRETQYSPHHF. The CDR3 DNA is TGTGCCAGCGGGGAGGTGAACAGGGAGACCCAGTACTCACCCCACCACTTT.

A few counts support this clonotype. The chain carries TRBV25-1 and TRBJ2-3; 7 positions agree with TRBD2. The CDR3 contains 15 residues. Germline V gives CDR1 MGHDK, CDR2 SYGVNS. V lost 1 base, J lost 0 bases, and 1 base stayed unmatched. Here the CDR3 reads CASSELGGSTDTQYF. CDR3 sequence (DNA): TGTGCCAGCAGTGAATTGGGGGGGAGCACAGATACGCAGTATTTT.

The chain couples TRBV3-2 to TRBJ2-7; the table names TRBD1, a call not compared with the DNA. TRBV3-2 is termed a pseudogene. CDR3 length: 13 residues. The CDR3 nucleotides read TGTGCCAGCAGCCGGGACAGGGTCCCCGAGCAGTACTTC. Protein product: CASSRDRVPEQYF.

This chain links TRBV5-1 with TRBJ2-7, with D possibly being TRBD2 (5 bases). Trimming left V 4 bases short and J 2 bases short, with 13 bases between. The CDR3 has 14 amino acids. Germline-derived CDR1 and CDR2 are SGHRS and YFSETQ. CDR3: CASSVAGTTYEQYF. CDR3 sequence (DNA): TGCGCCAGCAGCGTCGCGGGCACAACCTACGAGCAGTACTTC.

The CDR3 is CASSPFGGNTEAFF. The CDR3 DNA sequence: TGTGCCAGCAGTCCGTTTGGGGGGAACACTGAAGCTTTCTTC. The chain links TRBV7-2 to TRBJ2-1, with D tentatively TRBD2 (6 bases). The CDR3 spans 14 residues. Germline values: CDR1 SGHTA, CDR2 FQGNSA. V was clipped by 6 bases and J by 16 bases, with 25 bases between them.

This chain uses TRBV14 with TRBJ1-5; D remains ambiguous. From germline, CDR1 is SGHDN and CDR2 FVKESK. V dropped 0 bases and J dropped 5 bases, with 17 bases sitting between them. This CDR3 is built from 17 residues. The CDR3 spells CASSQDWAGRVDQPQHF. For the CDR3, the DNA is TGTGCCAGCAGCCAAGATTGGGCGGGCCGAGTCGATCAGCCCCAGCATTTT.

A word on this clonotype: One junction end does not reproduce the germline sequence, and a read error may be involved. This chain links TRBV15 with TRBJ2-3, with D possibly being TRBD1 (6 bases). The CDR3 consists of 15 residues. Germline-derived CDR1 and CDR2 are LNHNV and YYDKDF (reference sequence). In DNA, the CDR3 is TGCGCCAGCAGCTTGGTTACAGGGTTCCAAGATACGCAGTATTTT. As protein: CASSLVTGFQDTQYF.

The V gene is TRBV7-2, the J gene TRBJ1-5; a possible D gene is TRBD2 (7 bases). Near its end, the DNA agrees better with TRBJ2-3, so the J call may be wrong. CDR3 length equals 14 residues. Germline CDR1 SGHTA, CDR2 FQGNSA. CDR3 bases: TGTGCCAGCAGCTCCCAGGGAGGGACACAGCCCCAGTATTTT. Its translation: CASSSQGGTQPQYF.

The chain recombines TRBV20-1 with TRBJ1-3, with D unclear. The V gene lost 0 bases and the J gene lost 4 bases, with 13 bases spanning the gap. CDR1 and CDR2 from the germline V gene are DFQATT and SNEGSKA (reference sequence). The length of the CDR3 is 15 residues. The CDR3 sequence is CSARDLLPQGNTIYF. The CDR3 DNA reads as TGCAGTGCTAGAGATTTACTCCCACAGGGAAACACCATATATTTT.